The following is a T cell receptor beta chain sequence with its context. Its antigen is unidentified. The sample is drawn from a study of Tregs in tolerant kidney transplant recipients. General observations from the study: For some patients, primers changed over time, blocking nucleotide-level comparison. Validation in larger populations is needed because few patients were studied. In tolerant patients, donor-specific Tregs outgrew total Tregs, suggesting antigen-driven expansion.

V lost 6 bases to trimming and J lost 3 bases, with 17 bases between them. CDR3 size: 15 residues. The germline V gene encodes CDR1 SGHTA and CDR2 FQGNSA. Recipients received nonmyeloablative bone marrow transplants from related graft donors, with transient mixed chimerism. Assay used: immunoSEQ multiplex PCR; TCRdb lists only in-frame clones, some missing. The table includes around 50,000 clones, about 90% detected once. Here the sequenced sample was CD8+ T cells from blood (PBMCs), taken 24 months after the transplant. The source is a human patient who received a combined kidney and bone marrow transplant. The T cells may come from the graft donor. The gene calls are TRBV7-2 and TRBJ2-5; TRBD1 is a possible D gene (6 bases). CDR3 sequence reads: CASSLDSTLKETQYF. The CDR3 nucleotides are TGTGCCAGCAGTTTGGACAGTACTTTAAAAGAGACCCAGTACTTC.